This entry concerns a single TCR beta chain. The data belong to a study of T-cell memory formation after mild COVID-19. From the 5' RACE reads, TCRdb called clonotypes with MiXCR, one entry per CDR3 protein. Counted here are 400,000 to 500,000 distinct CDR3 sequences, over 15% occurring once; the ten biggest clones make up roughly 21%. Per germline, CDR1 SGHDT and CDR2 YYEEEE. This CDR3 is built from 15 residues. V was trimmed by 3 bases and J by 3 bases, leaving 15 bases between them. The sequence derives from a man aged 18 to 30 who had mild COVID-19 (a few samples of this study predate the infection). Cell type and time point are not known. This chain joins TRBV5-6 and TRBJ2-5; D may be TRBD2 (5 bases). The sample was PBMCs or a T cell subset sorted from them (not recorded which). The chain's CDR3 is CASSWAAGAEETQYF. The CDR3, as DNA: TGTGCCAGCAGCTGGGCGGCGGGTGCTGAAGAGACCCAGTACTTC.